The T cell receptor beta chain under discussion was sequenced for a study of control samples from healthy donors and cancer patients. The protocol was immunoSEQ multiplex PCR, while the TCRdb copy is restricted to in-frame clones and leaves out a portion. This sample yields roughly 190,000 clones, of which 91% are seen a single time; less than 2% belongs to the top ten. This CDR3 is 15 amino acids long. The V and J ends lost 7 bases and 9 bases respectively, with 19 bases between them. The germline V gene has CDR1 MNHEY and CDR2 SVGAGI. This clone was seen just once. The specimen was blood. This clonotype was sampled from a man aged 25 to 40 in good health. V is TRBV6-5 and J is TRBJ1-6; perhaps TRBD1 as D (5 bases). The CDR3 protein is CASIRQGTSGSPLHF. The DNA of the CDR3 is TGTGCCAGCATTAGGCAGGGTACGTCAGGTTCACCCCTCCACTTT.